The 17 T cell receptor beta chains below come from one sample, sequenced in a study of yellow fever vaccine responses in identical twins (dated by TCRdb to the late 2010s). Libraries were constructed by RT-PCR. The sequencer was an Illumina HiSeq 2500. The public reads were run again by TCRdb, first through fastp at Q25 and then through MiXCR, and only productive beta chains were kept. Under each unique CDR3 protein, matching rows form one entry showing the most common genes and DNA. This sample holds thousands of distinct CDR3 sequences; approximately 84% were observed only once. Of the sample, 2.5% to 3% falls within the top ten clones. The material sequenced was T cells from blood (PBMCs), unsorted or a sorted subset (not recorded which), taken before or after yellow fever vaccination (not recorded which). These TCRs come from a woman between 18 and 29 years old who received the yellow fever vaccine. Donor details come from another sample of the same person, matched by shared clones.

The gene calls are TRBV10-3 and TRBJ1-5, with D hard to call. Germline V gene sequence: CDR1 ENHRY, CDR2 SYGVKD. This CDR3 has 13 amino acids. The CDR3 coding sequence is TGTGCTCATGCGGGCCCCCAGGCTCAGCCCCAGCATTTT. Protein sequence: CAHAGPQAQPQHF.

This clonotype occurred a few times. The J gene is TRBJ1-3, the V gene TRBV6-2 or TRBV6-3, with a possible D match to TRBD1 (5 bases). Germline V gene sequence: CDR1 MNHEY, CDR2 SVGEGT. V lost 2 bases and J 10 bases, leaving 18 bases between the germline ends. The CDR3 has 15 residues. The CDR3: CASSYQEGEWNTIYF. The CDR3 region has the DNA TGTGCCAGCAGTTACCAGGAAGGGGAGTGGAATACCATATATTTT.

This sequence joins TRBV4-2 and TRBJ2-7; 11 bases map to TRBD2. Unmatched junction bases numbered 11, after V lost 4 bases and J lost 3 bases. CDR3 length: 17 residues. Germline CDR1 LGHNA, CDR2 YNFKEQ. Here the CDR3 DNA reads TGTGCCAGCAGCCCGACCACTAGCGGGAGTGGTTTCTACGAGCAGTACTTC. Its protein is CASSPTTSGSGFYEQYF.

The chain is built from TRBV11-1 and TRBJ2-1; D is uncertain. V was clipped by 1 base and J by 10 bases, with 8 bases between them. The germline V gene has CDR1 SGHAT and CDR2 FQDESV (reference sequence). This CDR3 region has 12 residues. Here the CDR3 reads CASSLERYEQFF. The CDR3 nucleotides are TGTGCCAGCAGCTTAGAAAGGTACGAGCAGTTCTTC.

This chain links TRBV9 with TRBJ2-7, with a weak D call TRBD2 (5 bases). The V end was cut by 2 bases, the J end by 1 base, with 7 bases between. This CDR3 region has 13 residues. From germline, CDR1 is SGDLS and CDR2 YYNGEE. The CDR3 spells CASSVRESYEQYF. Here the CDR3 DNA reads TGTGCCAGCAGCGTTAGGGAGTCCTACGAGCAGTACTTC. Drawing the rest from reference TRBV9 and TRBJ2-7, the complete variable domain is DSGVTQTPKHLITATGQRVTLRCSPRSGDLSVYWYQQSLDQGLQFLIQYYNGEERAKGNILERFSAQQFPDLHSELNLSSLELGDSALYFCASSVRESYEQYFGPGTRLTVT.

J is TRBJ2-2 and V is TRBV6-4; 9 nucleotides align to TRBD2. J was trimmed by 3 bases and V by 0 bases; bases with no gene match: 5. The CDR3 totals 17 residues. Germline values: CDR1 MRHNA, CDR2 SNTAGT. The DNA for the CDR3 is TGTGCCAGCAGTGACTCCGCGGGGGGGCCGGACACCGGGGAGCTGTTTTTT. Translated, it gives CASSDSAGGPDTGELFF.

The rearrangement joins TRBV6-1 to TRBJ1-1; D not resolved. V gave up 8 bases and J gave up 3 bases, with 7 bases separating them. Germline V gene data show CDR1 as MNHNS and CDR2 as SASEGT. The CDR3 has 11 residues. The CDR3, as DNA: TGTGCCAGCGGGTCTTACACTGAAGCTTTCTTT. Encoded protein: CASGSYTEAFF.

The chain has TRBV4-1 and TRBJ1-2, with TRBD1 identical over 12 bases. Germline CDR1 MGHRA, CDR2 YSYEKL. With 1 base clipped from V and 5 bases from J, the junction kept 2 bases outside the gene matches. The CDR3 spans 15 residues. The CDR3 sequence: CASSQGDRGPYGYTF. The DNA of the CDR3 is TGCGCCAGCAGCCAAGGGGACAGGGGGCCTTATGGCTACACCTTC.

This clonotype was counted once. The chain has TRBV10-3 and TRBJ2-7; D might be TRBD1 (5 bases). CDR3 length equals 12 residues. Germline V CDR1 and CDR2: ENHRY, SYGVKD. Trimming removed 5 bases at V and 3 bases at J, with 8 bases between. The CDR3: CAISTDSYEQYF. CDR3 coding DNA: TGTGCCATCAGTACTGACAGCTACGAGCAGTACTTC.

This chain joins TRBV7-7 and TRBJ2-1; D remains unclear. Germline assignment: CDR1 SSHAT and CDR2 FNYEAQ (reference sequence). The CDR3 extends over 13 amino acids. With 4 bases removed from V and 7 bases from J, the gap between germline ends came to 11 bases. The CDR3 sequence is CASSSPPGNEQFF. DNA for the CDR3: TGTGCCAGCAGCTCCCCTCCCGGAAATGAGCAGTTCTTC. The complete variable domain, with remaining parts taken from reference TRBV7-7 and TRBJ2-1, reads GAGVSQSPRYKVTKRGQDVTLRCDPISSHATLYWYQQALGQGPEFLTYFNYEAQPDKSGLPSDRFSAERPEGSISTLTIQRTEQRDSAMYRCASSSPPGNEQFFGPGTRLTVL.

V is TRBV29-1 and J is TRBJ2-1; TRBD2 matches 12 bases. The germline gives CDR1 SQVTM, CDR2 ANQGSEA. The junction had 7 bases not matched to a gene; V was cut back by 5 bases and J by 5 bases. This CDR3 spans 15 amino acids. CDR3 protein: CSVLNLAGGNNEQFF. DNA for the CDR3: TGCAGCGTTCTTAACCTAGCGGGAGGGAACAATGAGCAGTTCTTC.

V usage is TRBV19 and J usage is TRBJ2-5; 8 positions agree with TRBD1. The V and J ends lost 5 bases and 2 bases, in that order; junction bases with no gene match: 7. Germline-derived CDR1 and CDR2 are LNHDA and SQIVND (reference sequence). This CDR3 spans 15 amino acids. This CDR3 reads CASSSRQGPQETQYF. CDR3 DNA sequence: TGTGCCAGTAGTTCCCGACAGGGGCCACAAGAGACCCAGTACTTC.

This chain connects TRBV12-3 or TRBV12-4 to TRBJ2-7; D might be TRBD2 (6 bases). The ends were cut back, 5 bases at V and 3 bases at J, with 11 bases in the middle. This CDR3 region has 13 residues. The CDR3 here is CASSAGSYYEQYF. The CDR3 DNA is TGTGCCAGCAGTGCGGGATCATACTACGAGCAGTACTTC.

The CDR3 loop reads CASSPPWGETGELFF. Here the CDR3 DNA reads TGTGCCAGCAGCCCACCGTGGGGGGAGACCGGGGAGCTGTTTTTT. The V and J genes are TRBV4-2 and TRBJ2-2; tentative D call: TRBD2 (6 bases). Germline values: CDR1 LGHNA, CDR2 YNFKEQ. This CDR3 has 15 residues. The ends were cut back, 4 bases at V and 5 bases at J, with 14 bases in the middle.

The CDR3 reads CASSDSRGGNEQFF. The DNA for the CDR3 is TGTGCCAGCAGTGACTCCAGGGGAGGGAATGAGCAGTTCTTC. This rearrangement joins TRBV6-4 to TRBJ2-1, with D possibly being TRBD2 (7 bases). Per germline, CDR1 MRHNA and CDR2 SNTAGT. The CDR3 contains 14 residues. Trimming removed 0 bases at V and 7 bases at J, with 10 bases between.

For this clonotype: Without the conserved terminal phenylalanine or tryptophan, this CDR3 likely stems from a read error. It is unclear where the CDR3 begins or ends on the DNA, so no DNA is shown, and the CDR3 is as TCRdb lists it. The chain's CDR3 is CASSEASQRRLG. The V and J genes are TRBV2 and TRBJ1-1; TRBD1, the D gene given by the table, was not confirmed from the DNA. The CDR3 numbers 12 amino acids, ends counted. CDR1 and CDR2 (germline): SNHLY, FYNNEI.

The chain has TRBV6-1 and TRBJ1-4; a possible D gene is TRBD1 (5 bases). The CDR3 covers 16 residues. In germline, CDR1 is MNHNS, CDR2 SASEGT. Between the trimmed V and J ends, which lost 0 bases and 7 bases, there was a span of 15 bases. The CDR3 nucleotides are TGTGCCAGCAGTGAAGCTAGTCGCCAGGGAGGTGAAAAACTGTTTTTT. The encoded protein is CASSEASRQGGEKLFF.